These 32 T cell receptor beta chains share one sample of origin, sequenced in a study of human T cells and chemical hapten exposure. Time point here: pre-sensitization, week 0. Treatment in this sample: therapeutic diphenylcyclopropenone sensitization with weekly scalp DPC. TCRdb used MiXCR to reprocess the RACE reads, holding one entry per CDR3 protein. This sample has around 56,000 distinct CDR3 sequences, with more than 8% found just once. This material consisted of whole blood, taken in connection with sensitization to the hapten diphenylcyclopropenone (DPC). All receptors come from a man aged 40-50 years with alopecia areata. Some clones in this sample may be carry-over from other donors' samples.

This clonotype showed up many times. The rearrangement links TRBV7-9 to TRBJ2-6, with D unclear. The CDR3 extends over 16 amino acids. Per the germline V gene, CDR1 is SEHNR and CDR2 is FQNEAQ (reference sequence). Trimming stripped 2 bases from V and 0 bases from J, with 8 bases between. CDR3 DNA sequence: TGTGCCAGCAGCTTAAGGACCGACTCTGGGGCCAACGTCCTGACTTTC. This encodes CASSLRTDSGANVLTF.

This clonotype was seen many times. This chain uses TRBV12-3 or TRBV12-4 with TRBJ2-7; weak D call: TRBD2 (5 bases). V lost 6 bases to trimming and J lost 1 base, with 13 bases between them. CDR3 size: 14 residues. CDR3 sequence: CASRSGSGSYEQYF. The CDR3 DNA reads TGTGCCAGCAGGTCCGGATCGGGGTCCTACGAGCAGTACTTC.

This clonotype was seen ten or more times. V gene TRBV28 combines with J gene TRBJ2-5, with a possible D match to TRBD2 (8 bases). Per the germline V gene, CDR1 is MDHEN and CDR2 is SYDVKM. This CDR3 region has 21 residues. V was pared by 4 bases and J by 3 bases, with 33 bases between. CDR3: CASSSPIGGLEAGEDEETQYF. The CDR3 region has the DNA TGTGCCAGCAGTTCTCCCATAGGGGGCTTGGAAGCGGGAGAGGATGAAGAGACCCAGTACTTC.

This clonotype has a handful of counts. The chain links TRBV6-1 to TRBJ2-4; 7 bases are a match to TRBD1. The CDR3 is made up of 16 amino acids. The V gene end was trimmed by 8 bases and the J gene end by 0 bases; junction bases not matched to a gene: 10. Per the germline V gene, CDR1 is MNHNS and CDR2 is SASEGT. The CDR3 sequence is CASAIQGSLAKNIQYF. CDR3 nucleotide sequence: TGTGCCAGCGCAATACAGGGGTCCCTAGCCAAAAACATTCAGTACTTC.

This clonotype was counted at least ten times. This chain connects TRBV11-2 to TRBJ1-2; 7 bases line up with TRBD1. Germline V gene data show CDR1 as SGHAT and CDR2 as FQNNGV. V lost 5 bases and J lost 4; bases outside the gene matches: 7. CDR3 length equals 14 residues. The CDR3 sequence: CASSRTPGGYGYTF. CDR3 coding DNA: TGTGCCAGCAGCCGCACTCCAGGGGGCTATGGCTACACCTTC.

In this sample, this clonotype turned up a few times. V usage is TRBV5-6 and J usage is TRBJ2-1; possibly TRBD1 or TRBD2 for D (5 bases each). The length of the CDR3 is 17 residues. The V and J ends lost 0 bases and 0 bases respectively, with 13 bases between them. Germline-derived CDR1 and CDR2 are SGHDT and YYEEEE. The CDR3 reads CASSLAGAGSSYNEQFF. The CDR3 DNA follows: TGTGCCAGCAGCTTGGCCGGAGCAGGGAGCTCCTACAATGAGCAGTTCTTC.

Many counts were recorded for this clonotype. The chain has TRBV7-6 and TRBJ2-7; tentative D call: TRBD1 (6 bases). Trimming cost V 4 bases and J 2 bases, with 12 bases left between them. Germline V lookup: CDR1 SGHVS, CDR2 FNYEAQ. CDR3 size: 14 residues. In DNA form, the CDR3 reads TGTGCCAGCAGCTCACAGGGTTCCCCCTACGAGCAGTACTTC. Amino acid sequence: CASSSQGSPYEQYF.

This clonotype came up a few times. This rearrangement joins TRBV6-6 to TRBJ2-1, with 12 nucleotides matching TRBD2. V shed 8 bases and J 10 bases; nucleotides not matched to a gene: 15. Germline CDR1 MNHNY, CDR2 SVGAGI (reference sequence). This CDR3 contains 16 residues. CDR3 region: CASCSYSSGRAGEQFF. The CDR3, as DNA: TGTGCCAGCTGTTCCTATTCTAGCGGGAGGGCCGGCGAGCAGTTCTTC.

This rearrangement joins TRBV7-3 to TRBJ2-2; TRBD2 might be the D (7 bases). Per germline, CDR1 SGHTA and CDR2 FQGTGA. The CDR3 totals 17 residues. Between the trimmed V and J ends, which lost 4 bases and 3 bases, there was a span of 18 bases. The CDR3 sequence is CASSSSVGAGDTGELFF. Written as DNA, the CDR3 is TGTGCCAGCAGCTCCTCTGTGGGGGCGGGGGACACCGGGGAGCTGTTTTTT.

The chain has TRBV4-3 and TRBJ2-1, with D possibly TRBD1 on 5 matching bases. CDR3 length equals 14 residues. Looked up from germline, CDR1 is LGHNA and CDR2 is YSLEER. Deletions cut 1 base from V and 10 bases from J, with 14 bases between. The chain's CDR3 is CASSQVKSGLEQFF. CDR3 coding DNA: TGCGCCAGCAGCCAAGTAAAATCAGGGCTCGAGCAGTTCTTC.

This clonotype was observed a few times. V is TRBV15 and J is TRBJ2-3, with D maybe TRBD2 (5 bases). Trimming left V 1 base short and J 7 bases short, with 15 bases between. CDR3 length equals 15 residues. Per germline, CDR1 LNHNV and CDR2 YYDKDF (reference sequence). The CDR3 is CATSRVVEGSNTQYF. CDR3 DNA sequence: TGTGCCACCAGCAGAGTGGTTGAGGGCAGCAATACGCAGTATTTT.

The CDR3 nucleotides are TGTGCCAGCAGTGAAGCAGGGCAGCAGCCCGGGGAGCTGTTTTTT. This codes for CASSEAGQQPGELFF. The rearrangement uses TRBV6-1 and TRBJ2-2; no clear D. Germline lookup yields CDR1 MNHNS and CDR2 SASEGT. The CDR3 is made up of 15 amino acids. The V end was cut by 0 bases, the J end by 6 bases, with 11 bases between.

A few counts support this clonotype. The chain joins TRBV20-1 to TRBJ2-1, with 8 bases aligning to TRBD2. CDR1 and CDR2 from the germline V gene are DFQATT and SNEGSKA (reference sequence). V gave up 6 bases and J gave up 6 bases; unmatched junction bases: 10. CDR3 length: 14 amino acids. The CDR3: CSARGEREINEQFF. The CDR3 DNA reads TGCAGTGCCCGGGGAGAGCGGGAGATCAATGAGCAGTTCTTC.

This clonotype was seen at least ten times. The V call is TRBV29-1, the J call TRBJ2-7, with D perhaps matching TRBD2 (5 bases). Germline-derived CDR1 and CDR2 are SQVTM and ANQGSEA. Deletions cut 5 bases from V and 6 bases from J, with 14 bases between. CDR3 length: 12 residues. CDR3 nucleotide sequence: TGCAGCGTTACCGAGTCCCGGGGCGAGCAGTACTTC. Translated, it gives CSVTESRGEQYF.

This chain uses TRBV4-2 with TRBJ2-1; TRBD2 matches 11 bases. Trimming took 3 bases from V and 7 from J; bases not matched to a gene: 5. This CDR3 comprises 15 residues. Germline V gives CDR1 LGHNA, CDR2 YNFKEQ. Written as DNA, the CDR3 is TGTGCCAGCAGCCAGGGACTAGCGGCTTTAAATGAGCAGTTCTTC. The encoded protein is CASSQGLAALNEQFF.

The chain recombines TRBV12-3 or TRBV12-4 with TRBJ1-4, with D perhaps matching TRBD1 (5 bases). CDR3 size: 16 residues. The V end was cut by 3 bases, the J end by 3 bases, with 14 bases between. The DNA for the CDR3 is TGTGCCAGCAGTTTGTGGAGGGGAAGGTCTAATGAAAAACTGTTTTTT. This encodes CASSLWRGRSNEKLFF.

CDR3: CASSPSVSPSGYTF. Written as DNA, the CDR3 is TGTGCCAGCTCACCCTCAGTCAGTCCTTCTGGCTACACCTTC. The chain recombines TRBV18 with TRBJ1-2; D is unresolved. The germline V gene has CDR1 KGHSH and CDR2 LQKENI. V was trimmed by 3 bases and J by 7 bases, leaving 15 bases between them. The CDR3 runs 14 residues.

Ten or more counts support this clonotype. This rearrangement joins TRBV2 to TRBJ2-7, with TRBD2 identical over 11 bases. The ends lost 4 bases at V and 7 bases at J; junction bases unmatched: 6. Germline V gene data show CDR1 as SNHLY and CDR2 as FYNNEI. The CDR3 covers 14 residues. For the CDR3, the DNA is TGTGCCAGCAGTGCACTAGCGGGAGACGAGGAGCAGTACTTC. This codes for CASSALAGDEEQYF.

This clonotype was detected a few times. V and J are TRBV5-1 and TRBJ2-2; D unclear. Germline lookup yields CDR1 SGHRS and CDR2 YFSETQ. V gave up 7 bases and J gave up 6 bases, with 19 bases separating them. The CDR3 totals 15 residues. The CDR3 nucleotides read TGCGCCAGCTGCCCCTTGGAGCGTGGTGCCGGGGAGCTGTTTTTT. Translated: CASCPLERGAGELFF.

The chain uses TRBV4-3 and TRBJ2-3; weak D call: TRBD2 (6 bases). CDR1 is LGHNA, CDR2 YSLEER, per germline. CDR3 length: 17 amino acids. Trimming took 4 bases from V and 1 from J, leaving 18 bases between them. In nucleotides, the CDR3 is TGCGCCAGCAGCCCGGAGGCAGCGGGCCAAGGCACAGATACGCAGTATTTT. Translated, it gives CASSPEAAGQGTDTQYF.

The V call is TRBV28, the J call TRBJ1-5; possibly TRBD1 for D (5 bases). V dropped 8 bases and J dropped 4 bases, with 9 bases sitting between them. Germline V gene sequence: CDR1 MDHEN, CDR2 SYDVKM. The CDR3 is made up of 12 amino acids. The CDR3 protein is CASVEGNQPQHF. CDR3 nucleotide sequence: TGTGCCAGCGTAGAGGGGAATCAGCCCCAGCATTTT.

CDR3 sequence (DNA): TGTGCCAGCAGTCCTGGACAGAGCTCCTACGAGCAGTACTTC. It specifies CASSPGQSSYEQYF. The chain carries TRBV28 and TRBJ2-7, with a tentative D call TRBD1 (6 bases). CDR1 is MDHEN and CDR2 is SYDVKM in the germline V gene. This CDR3 comprises 14 residues. The germline V and J ends were trimmed by 5 bases and 0 bases, with 11 bases remaining between them.

V is TRBV10-3 and J is TRBJ2-2; the D is unclear. The CDR3 runs 13 residues. Trimming removed 8 bases from V and 2 bases from J, with 9 bases in between. Germline values: CDR1 ENHRY, CDR2 SYGVKD. Here the CDR3 reads CAIVGDNTGELFF. The CDR3 DNA follows: TGTGCCATCGTTGGGGATAACACCGGGGAGCTGTTTTTT.

In this sample, this clonotype turned up many times. The rearrangement links TRBV4-3 to TRBJ2-2, with D unclear. The germline V gene encodes CDR1 LGHNA and CDR2 YSLEER. V lost 3 bases to trimming and J lost 4 bases, with 18 bases between them. This CDR3 is 17 amino acids long. This chain's CDR3 is CASSHPKDRRSTGELFF. The CDR3 DNA reads TGCGCCAGCAGCCACCCGAAGGACCGAAGGAGCACCGGGGAGCTGTTTTTT.

V and J are TRBV4-2 and TRBJ2-7; TRBD2 matches 7 bases. In germline, CDR1 is LGHNA, CDR2 YNFKEQ. The length of the CDR3 is 15 residues. With V trimmed by 1 base and J by 4 bases, 7 bases remained unmatched. CDR3 nucleotide sequence: TGTGCCAGCAGCCAAGTGGGCGGGAGCGTATACGAGCAGTACTTC. It translates to CASSQVGGSVYEQYF.

This clonotype has ten or more counts. This chain joins TRBV5-4 and TRBJ2-5; D is possibly TRBD1 (5 bases). V was trimmed by 2 bases and J by 4 bases, leaving 12 bases between them. The CDR3 has 14 amino acids. The germline CDR1 and CDR2 sequences are SGHNT and YYREEE (reference sequence). The CDR3 spells CASSLSAGLETQYF. As DNA, the CDR3 is TGTGCCAGCAGCTTATCCGCAGGGCTAGAGACCCAGTACTTC.

The sample holds many counts of this clonotype. The chain is built from TRBV18 and TRBJ2-3; perhaps TRBD1 as D (6 bases). From germline, CDR1 is KGHSH and CDR2 LQKENI. The CDR3 is made up of 13 amino acids. V was trimmed by 6 bases and J by 3 bases, leaving 10 bases between them. This CDR3 is CASSPQGTDTQYF. CDR3 nucleotides: TGTGCCAGCTCCCCGCAGGGGACAGATACGCAGTATTTT.

Ten or more counts support this clonotype. The chain combines TRBV5-1 with TRBJ1-4; D is possibly TRBD1 (5 bases). The CDR3 consists of 15 residues. V gave up 4 bases and J gave up 5 bases, with 15 bases separating them. Germline CDR1 and CDR2: SGHRS and YFSETQ. CDR3 amino acids: CASSPDRSWNEKLFF. The DNA of the CDR3 is TGCGCCAGCAGCCCCGACAGAAGTTGGAATGAAAAACTGTTTTTT.

This clonotype was detected ten times or more. The chain carries TRBV5-1 and TRBJ1-1; D may be TRBD1 (5 bases). The length of the CDR3 is 14 residues. The V gene lost 3 bases and the J gene lost 6 bases, with 15 bases spanning the gap. Germline V gene sequence: CDR1 SGHRS, CDR2 YFSETQ. The CDR3 region has the DNA TGCGCCAGCAGCTCCCTAGAGGGGAGCGCTGAAGCTTTCTTT. This encodes CASSSLEGSAEAFF.

At least ten counts were recorded for this clonotype. The chain uses TRBV5-1 and TRBJ2-3, with unresolved D. Deletions cut 4 bases from V and 3 bases from J, with 12 bases between. The CDR3 sequence is 14 residues long. Germline V gives CDR1 SGHRS, CDR2 YFSETQ. The DNA for the CDR3 is TGCGCCAGCAGCCCCGTAGATTCTACAGATACGCAGTATTTT. Translating gives CASSPVDSTDTQYF.

J is TRBJ2-3 and V is TRBV4-1; 10 bases fit TRBD1. Germline CDR1 is MGHRA and CDR2 is YSYEKL. The CDR3 length is 16 residues. With V trimmed by 1 base and J by 3 bases, 4 bases remained unmatched. This CDR3 is CASSQAGTGVTDTQYF. The CDR3 coding sequence is TGCGCCAGCAGCCAAGCCGGGACAGGGGTAACAGATACGCAGTATTTT.

The sample holds many counts of this clonotype. V usage is TRBV11-2 and J usage is TRBJ2-7; D tentatively reads TRBD1 or TRBD2 (5 bases each). V shed 7 bases and J shed 5 bases, with 21 bases lying between them. The germline V gene has CDR1 SGHAT and CDR2 FQNNGV. The CDR3 runs 15 residues. The CDR3: CASTRRGRDSDEQYF. The CDR3 coding sequence is TGTGCCAGCACCCGACGGGGCAGAGATAGCGACGAGCAGTACTTC. Based on the CDR3 plus reference TRBV11-2 and TRBJ2-7, the full variable domain is EAGVAQSPRYKIIEKRQSVAFWCNPISGHATLYWYQQILGQGPKLLIQFQNNGVVDDSQLPKDRFSAERLKGVDSTLKIQPAKLEDSAVYLCASTRRGRDSDEQYFGPGTRLTVT.